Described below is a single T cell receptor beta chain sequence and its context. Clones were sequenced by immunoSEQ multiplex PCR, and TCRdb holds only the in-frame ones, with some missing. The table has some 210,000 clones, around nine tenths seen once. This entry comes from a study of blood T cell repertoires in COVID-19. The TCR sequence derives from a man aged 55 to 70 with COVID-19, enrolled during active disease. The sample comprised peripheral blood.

CDR3 in DNA: TGTGCCAGCAGTTTAGAGCGAACTAGGGCTGGAAACACCATATATTTT. Translation: CASSLERTRAGNTIYF. The rearrangement joins TRBV28 to TRBJ1-3; D is ambiguous. CDR3 length equals 16 residues. Trimming removed 2 bases at V and 2 bases at J, with 13 bases between. Germline lookup yields CDR1 MDHEN and CDR2 SYDVKM.